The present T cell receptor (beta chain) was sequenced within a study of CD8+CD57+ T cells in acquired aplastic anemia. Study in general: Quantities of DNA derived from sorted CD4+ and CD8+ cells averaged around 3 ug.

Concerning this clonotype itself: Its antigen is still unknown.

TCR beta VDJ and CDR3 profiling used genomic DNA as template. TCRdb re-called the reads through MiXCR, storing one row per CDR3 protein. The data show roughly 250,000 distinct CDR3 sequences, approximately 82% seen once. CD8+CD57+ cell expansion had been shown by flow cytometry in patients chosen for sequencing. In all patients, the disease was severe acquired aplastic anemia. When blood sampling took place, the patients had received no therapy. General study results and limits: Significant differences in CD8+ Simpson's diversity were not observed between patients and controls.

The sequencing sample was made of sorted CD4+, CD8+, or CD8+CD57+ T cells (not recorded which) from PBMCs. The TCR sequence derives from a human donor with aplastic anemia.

In DNA form, the CDR3 reads TGTGCCAGCAGCTTTGATCCAGGCGGGACAGCCATTTCCTACTTC. Translating it yields CASSFDPGGTAISYF. The chain employs TRBV7-2 and TRBJ2-7, with D possibly matching TRBD1 (7 bases). The CDR3 consists of 15 residues. The germline gives CDR1 SGHTA, CDR2 FQGNSA. The germline V and J ends were trimmed by 3 bases and 13 bases, with 25 bases remaining between them. The variable domain in full, with the rest retrieved from reference TRBV7-2 and TRBJ2-7, is GAGVSQSPSNKVTEKGKDVELRCDPISGHTALYWYRQSLGQGLEFLIYFQGNSAPDKSGLPSDRFSAERTGGSVSTLTIQRTQQEDSAVYLCASSFDPGGTAISYFGPGTRLTVT.